The 25 T cell receptor beta chains reported below all come from one sample, sequenced in a study of post-analysis software for immune sequencing data. Study-wide points: Five or six TRBV segments were significantly more frequent in patients than in controls. TRBV5-6, TRBV5-1 and TRBV20-1 were among these segments.

Unique-molecular-identifier-tagged TCR beta cDNA libraries were used. TCRdb reprocessed the PCR reads with MiXCR, giving one entry per CDR3 protein. The sample carries hundreds of thousands of distinct CDR3 sequences, about 38% recorded once. Antigens of these TCRs are unknown. Source material: blood. The receptors derive from a girl between 10 and 17 years old with multiple sclerosis.

This clonotype occurred many times. The chain employs TRBV14 and TRBJ2-1; TRBD2 is a possible D gene (5 bases). This CDR3 comprises 15 residues. The germline CDR1 and CDR2 sequences are SGHDN and FVKESK. V was cut by 3 bases and J by 7 bases, with 16 bases left in between. The CDR3: CASSHLDPPGNEQFF. CDR3 DNA sequence: TGTGCCAGCAGCCATCTAGATCCCCCGGGAAATGAGCAGTTCTTC.

The rearrangement uses TRBV7-6 and TRBJ2-7; D unclear. Trimming took 3 bases from V and 2 from J, leaving 8 bases between them. The CDR3 totals 13 residues. Per germline, CDR1 SGHVS and CDR2 FNYEAQ. The CDR3 spells CASSFSAAYEQYF. The CDR3 DNA reads as TGTGCCAGCAGCTTCTCGGCCGCCTACGAGCAGTACTTC.

This clonotype was observed at least ten times. The chain links TRBV5-5 to TRBJ2-3, with 9 bases fitting TRBD2. V was pared by 2 bases and J by 0 bases, with 4 bases of the junction left unmatched. The CDR3 spans 16 residues. CDR1 SGHKS and CDR2 YYEKEE come from the germline V gene (reference sequence). The CDR3 sequence: CASSFLAGGSTDTQYF. The CDR3 bases are TGTGCCAGCAGCTTTCTTGCGGGGGGGAGCACAGATACGCAGTATTTT.

J is TRBJ2-3 and V is TRBV5-1; TRBD2 matches at 14 bases. The CDR3 totals 17 residues. Germline CDR1 reads SGHRS; CDR2 reads YFSETQ. J lost 2 bases, V lost 2 bases, and 4 bases had no gene match. This chain's CDR3 is CASSFSTSGRDTDTQYF. The CDR3 bases are TGCGCCAGCAGCTTTTCGACTAGCGGGAGGGACACAGATACGCAGTATTTT.

This clonotype showed up many times. The V gene is TRBV11-2, the J gene TRBJ2-7; 11 positions agree with TRBD1. This CDR3 is built from 14 residues. Germline CDR1 reads SGHAT; CDR2 reads FQNNGV. Trimming at V came to 3 bases and at J to 3 bases, leaving 1 base not matched to a gene. The CDR3 sequence: CASSLGTGGYEQYF. DNA of the CDR3: TGTGCCAGCAGCTTGGGGACAGGGGGCTACGAGCAGTACTTC.

Worth noting for this clonotype: Germline and junction disagree at one end, which may indicate a read error. The gene calls are TRBV20-1 and TRBJ1-1; the D gene is possibly TRBD1 (5 bases). Germline CDR1 DFQATT, CDR2 SNEGSKA (reference sequence). The CDR3 sequence is 15 residues long. The CDR3 region is CSARDATEADTGAFF. CDR3 nucleotide sequence: TGCAGTGCTAGAGACGCGACAGAGGCTGACACTGGAGCTTTCTTT.

Details on this clonotype: Possible read error: a much larger clone is one base away. The chain uses TRBV29-1 and TRBJ2-3; D remains unclear. The CDR3 extends over 14 amino acids. In germline, CDR1 is SQVTM, CDR2 ANQGSEA. Trimming stripped 5 bases from V and 3 bases from J, with 15 bases between. The CDR3 DNA reads as TGCAGCGTTCGTGACCAGAATATGACAGATACGCAGTATTTT. Its protein is CSVRDQNMTDTQYF.

The table lists this clonotype with a few counts. J is TRBJ1-2 and V is TRBV5-1, with a weak D call TRBD1 (6 bases). The V and J ends lost 3 bases and 8 bases respectively, with 32 bases between them. The CDR3 is 19 amino acids. In germline, CDR1 is SGHRS, CDR2 YFSETQ. CDR3 DNA sequence: TGCGCCAGCAGCTCGAACCCAGCGAGGCTTCAGCCAGGGGCAACCGGCTACACCTTC. It is translated as CASSSNPARLQPGATGYTF.

The CDR3 region is CASSIRDRNYGYTF. The CDR3 region has the DNA TGTGCCAGTAGTATAAGGGACAGGAACTATGGCTACACCTTC. This chain uses TRBV19 with TRBJ1-2, with 8 bases that match TRBD1. This CDR3 region has 14 residues. With 2 bases clipped from V and 2 bases from J, the junction kept 1 base outside the gene matches. The germline gives CDR1 LNHDA, CDR2 SQIVND (reference sequence).

This clonotype was detected only a few times. The chain couples TRBV3-1 to TRBJ2-2, with 10 bases aligning to TRBD2. After removal of 4 bases from V and 5 bases from J, the junction contained 7 bases not matched to a gene. CDR3 length: 16 amino acids. Germline lookup yields CDR1 LGHDT and CDR2 YNNKEL (reference sequence). The CDR3: CASSRPGTSVTGELFF. CDR3 DNA sequence: TGTGCCAGCAGCCGTCCGGGGACTAGCGTGACCGGGGAGCTGTTTTTT.

This clonotype was detected only a few times. V usage is TRBV7-9 and J usage is TRBJ1-2; the D is unclear. The CDR3 is 14 residues long. Germline V CDR1 and CDR2: SEHNR, FQNEAQ (reference sequence). Trimming stripped 3 bases from V and 2 bases from J, with 10 bases between. CDR3 residues: CASSLGTPNYGYTF. The CDR3 DNA follows: TGTGCCAGCAGCTTGGGTACACCAAACTATGGCTACACCTTC.

The chain carries TRBV24-1 and TRBJ2-7, with D unclear. The V end was cut by 2 bases, the J end by 0 bases, with 7 bases between. CDR3 size: 14 residues. CDR1 KGHDR and CDR2 SFDVKD come from the germline V gene. In DNA, the CDR3 is TGTGCCACCAGTGATTCCGGCAACTCCTACGAGCAGTACTTC. This gives the protein CATSDSGNSYEQYF.

This chain uses TRBV12-3 or TRBV12-4 with TRBJ1-2; D is possibly TRBD1 (5 bases). V was trimmed by 2 bases and J by 2 bases, leaving 12 bases between them. The CDR3 is 15 amino acids. The CDR3 nucleotides read TGTGCCAGCAGTTTATTTCAGGGCGCCAACTATGGCTACACCTTC. Encoded protein: CASSLFQGANYGYTF.

A few counts support this clonotype. The chain joins TRBV2 to TRBJ2-1; 8 positions match TRBD2. V was pared by 1 base and J by 6 bases, with 5 bases of the junction left unmatched. The CDR3 is 15 residues long. Germline V gene sequence: CDR1 SNHLY, CDR2 FYNNEI. CDR3 nucleotides: TGTGCCAGCAGTGAAGTCGGGGGGGTTGCCAATGAGCAGTTCTTC. Translating gives CASSEVGGVANEQFF. Looking up the rest from reference TRBV2 and TRBJ2-1 gives the full variable domain: EPEVTQTPSHQVTQMGQEVILRCVPISNHLYFYWYRQILGQKVEFLVSFYNNEISEKSEIFDDQFSVERPDGSNFTLKIRSTKLEDSAMYFCASSEVGGVANEQFFGPGTRLTVL.

Remarks on this clonotype: This could be a read error, since a much larger clone is one nucleotide away. This chain connects TRBV13 to TRBJ2-1, with D possibly matching TRBD1 (6 bases). The CDR3 is 14 amino acids. V dropped 3 bases and J dropped 8 bases, with 14 bases sitting between them. The V gene's germline CDR1 is PRHDT and CDR2 FYEKMQ (reference sequence). CDR3 sequence (DNA): TGTGCCAGCAGCTTTTCCTCTGGGGGCGATGAGCAGTTCTTC. Translated: CASSFSSGGDEQFF.

The J gene is TRBJ2-1, the V gene TRBV24-1; D may be TRBD2 (6 bases). CDR3 length: 14 amino acids. Trimming took off 7 bases at V and 2 bases at J, with 11 bases between the two ends. Germline loops: CDR1 KGHDR, CDR2 SFDVKD. This CDR3 reads CATRDLATYNEQFF. The CDR3 DNA reads TGTGCCACCAGAGATCTAGCGACCTACAATGAGCAGTTCTTC.

This clonotype was picked up a small number of times. Just one base apart from a much larger clone, this may be a read error. The chain is built from TRBV12-3 or TRBV12-4 and TRBJ2-1, with TRBD1 as a possible D gene (5 bases). There are 16 residues in the CDR3. The CDR3 DNA is TGTGCCAGCAGTTCTACCCGACAGAGCTTCTACGATGAGCAGTTCTTC. This codes for CASSSTRQSFYDEQFF.

This clonotype was counted many times. The chain uses TRBV12-3 or TRBV12-4 and TRBJ2-5; the match to TRBD2 covers 10 bases. After removal of 3 bases from V and 4 bases from J, the junction contained 5 bases not matched to a gene. The CDR3 is 15 residues long. CDR3 loop: CASSFRASGGETQYF. CDR3 nucleotide sequence: TGTGCCAGCAGTTTCAGGGCTAGCGGGGGAGAGACCCAGTACTTC.

Many counts were recorded for this clonotype. This chain connects TRBV4-1 to TRBJ2-5; 7 positions agree with TRBD1. The length of the CDR3 is 14 residues. V gave up 2 bases and J gave up 4 bases; unmatched junction bases: 4. Per the germline V gene, CDR1 is MGHRA and CDR2 is YSYEKL. Here the CDR3 reads CASSQTGVGETQYF. CDR3 nucleotides: TGCGCCAGCAGCCAAACAGGGGTGGGAGAGACCCAGTACTTC.

The gene calls are TRBV28 and TRBJ2-1; a weak D match, TRBD1 (6 bases). This CDR3 has 13 amino acids. V lost 2 bases and J 13 bases, leaving 15 bases between the germline ends. Looked up from germline, CDR1 is MDHEN and CDR2 is SYDVKM. CDR3 region: CASSLGGQETQFF. CDR3 bases: TGTGCCAGCAGTTTAGGGGGCCAAGAGACCCAGTTCTTC.

This clonotype was found many times. The chain combines TRBV5-1 with TRBJ2-3, with D hard to call. Germline loops: CDR1 SGHRS, CDR2 YFSETQ. The CDR3 totals 13 residues. V lost 6 bases and J lost 0, with 8 bases in between. The CDR3 nucleotides read TGCGCCAGCACGGAACGAAGCACAGATACGCAGTATTTT. Translation gives CASTERSTDTQYF.

This clonotype was detected many times. The chain couples TRBV28 to TRBJ1-2; D is undetermined. The CDR3 runs 14 residues. Trimming pared 1 base from V and 8 bases from J, leaving 14 bases between. Germline V gives CDR1 MDHEN, CDR2 SYDVKM. CDR3 amino acids: CASSLSREVLGYTF. In DNA form, the CDR3 reads TGTGCCAGCAGTTTATCAAGGGAGGTCCTAGGCTACACCTTC.

This clonotype has at least ten counts. The chain has TRBV29-1 and TRBJ2-3; D is ambiguous. There are 11 residues in the CDR3. Trimming took off 4 bases at V and 4 bases at J, with 6 bases between the two ends. CDR1 and CDR2 from the germline V gene are SQVTM and ANQGSEA. The CDR3 here is CSVVAPDTQYF. The CDR3, as DNA: TGCAGCGTTGTGGCCCCAGATACGCAGTATTTT.

This clonotype has a count of ten or more. V is TRBV13 and J is TRBJ1-2; TRBD1 aligns across 10 bases. The CDR3 contains 15 residues. V shed 3 bases, J shed 9 bases, and the junction held 10 bases outside the gene matches. The germline V gene encodes CDR1 PRHDT and CDR2 FYEKMQ (reference sequence). In DNA, the CDR3 is TGTGCCAGCAGCTTTCAAGACAGGGGGCGCGGGAGCTACACCTTC. This sequence encodes CASSFQDRGRGSYTF.

The V gene is TRBV5-4, the J gene TRBJ2-3; 8 nucleotides agree with TRBD2. Germline loops: CDR1 SGHNT, CDR2 YYREEE (reference sequence). Trimming took 4 bases from V and 0 from J; bases not matched to a gene: 4. This CDR3 contains 15 residues. The CDR3 DNA reads TGTGCCAGCAGCCAGAAGCGGGGGAGCACAGATACGCAGTATTTT. Translation gives CASSQKRGSTDTQYF.